These 27 T cell receptor beta chains were all obtained from the same sample, sequenced in a study of T cell responses to AZD1222 COVID-19 vaccine. Only in-frame clones appear in the TCRdb table, and some are missing; sequencing was by immunoSEQ multiplex PCR. The table lists over 120,000 clones, 70% to 90% of them singletons. The material was peripheral blood, obtained on day 0 of AZD1222 vaccination. These receptor sequences come from an adult in good health.

The V gene is TRBV6-5, the J gene TRBJ1-5; 7 nucleotides agree with TRBD1. The germline CDR1 and CDR2 sequences are MNHEY and SVGAGI. CDR3 length equals 14 residues. Trimming took 6 bases from V and 3 from J; bases not matched to a gene: 5. The CDR3 loop is CASRPGQNNQPQHF. The CDR3 nucleotides read TGTGCCAGCAGGCCGGGACAGAACAATCAGCCCCAGCATTTT.

The J gene is TRBJ1-2, the V gene TRBV29-1; D not certain. Germline V lookup: CDR1 SQVTM, CDR2 ANQGSEA. Deletions cut 0 bases from V and 6 bases from J, with 17 bases between. The length of the CDR3 is 15 residues. The chain's CDR3 is CSVEETKAGVDGYTF. Written as DNA, the CDR3 is TGCAGCGTTGAAGAGACTAAGGCTGGGGTCGATGGCTACACCTTC.

The chain employs TRBV4-1 and TRBJ2-4; weak D call: TRBD1 (7 bases). Per germline, CDR1 MGHRA and CDR2 YSYEKL. This CDR3 contains 15 residues. V shed 6 bases and J shed 0 bases, with 12 bases lying between them. CDR3 DNA sequence: TGCGCCAGCAGTCGACAGGGACTAGCCAAAAACATTCAGTACTTC. Translation gives CASSRQGLAKNIQYF.

The DNA of the CDR3 is TGTGCCAGCAGCTTCGCAGGGGTTTACGAGCAGTACTTC. This codes for CASSFAGVYEQYF. The J gene is TRBJ2-7, the V gene TRBV7-9; D is perhaps TRBD1 (6 bases). In germline, CDR1 is SEHNR, CDR2 FQNEAQ (reference sequence). The CDR3 is 13 residues long. With 3 bases removed from V and 4 bases from J, the gap between germline ends came to 10 bases.

As regards this clone: Distinct nucleotide sequences in the sample also encode this CDR3. The gene calls are TRBV6-5 and TRBJ2-7; TRBD1 aligns across 7 bases. Germline V lookup: CDR1 MNHEY, CDR2 SVGAGI. CDR3 length equals 13 residues. Trimming cost V 8 bases and J 5 bases; bases outside gene matches: 9. The CDR3 protein is CASGEQGFNEQYF. The DNA of the CDR3 is TGTGCCAGCGGGGAACAGGGGTTCAACGAGCAGTACTTC.

The chain recombines TRBV18 with TRBJ2-7, with 9 bases matching TRBD1. The CDR3 totals 13 residues. Germline trimming cut 6 bases from V and 3 bases from J; bases unmatched to any gene: 3. Germline assignment: CDR1 KGHSH and CDR2 LQKENI. For the CDR3, the DNA is TGTGCCAGCTCCCGGGACAGGGACTACGAGCAGTACTTC. This encodes CASSRDRDYEQYF. Full variable domain (remainder filled in from reference TRBV18 and TRBJ2-7): NAGVMQNPRHLVRRRGQEARLRCSPMKGHSHVYWYRQLPEEGLKFMVYLQKENIIDESGMPKERFSAEFPKEGPSILRIQQVVRGDSAAYFCASSRDRDYEQYFGPGTRLTVT.

In this sample, this clone turned up a few times. V gene TRBV10-2 combines with J gene TRBJ2-3, with a weak D call TRBD2 (6 bases). The germline CDR1 and CDR2 sequences are WSHSY and SAAADI. Trimming left V 2 bases short and J 9 bases short, with 6 bases between. This CDR3 is 11 amino acids long. Written as DNA, the CDR3 is TGCGCCAGCAGTGAGGGGAGGACGCAGTATTTT. Translating gives CASSEGRTQYF.

V usage is TRBV24-1 and J usage is TRBJ1-2, with 7 bases identical to TRBD1. CDR3 size: 15 residues. From germline, CDR1 is KGHDR and CDR2 SFDVKD. J gave up 5 bases and V 4 bases, and 9 bases lay outside the gene matches. The CDR3 sequence is CATSDGQAGGYGYTF. CDR3 bases: TGTGCCACCAGTGACGGACAGGCTGGTGGGTATGGCTACACCTTC.

This sequence joins TRBV2 and TRBJ1-4; TRBD1 might be the D (6 bases). V was pared by 1 base and J by 7 bases, with 13 bases between. Germline CDR1 reads SNHLY; CDR2 reads FYNNEI. The CDR3 has 15 amino acids. The CDR3 sequence: CASSEDWTVAEKLFF. The CDR3 DNA reads TGTGCCAGCAGTGAAGATTGGACAGTGGCTGAAAAACTGTTTTTT.

This chain connects TRBV5-1 to TRBJ2-3; no reliable D call. CDR1 SGHRS and CDR2 YFSETQ come from the germline V gene. V was shortened by 0 bases and J by 2 bases, with 7 bases between the two germline ends. The CDR3 is made up of 14 amino acids. In nucleotides, the CDR3 is TGCGCCAGCAGCTTGGCCGGATACACAGATACGCAGTATTTT. Amino acid sequence: CASSLAGYTDTQYF.

The chain links TRBV7-9 to TRBJ1-6; D possibly corresponds to TRBD1 (5 bases). Germline V gene data show CDR1 as SEHNR and CDR2 as FQNEAQ (reference sequence). Trimming removed 5 bases from V and 0 bases from J, with 20 bases in between. This CDR3 has 19 amino acids. This chain's CDR3 is CASSPQPGRFSSYNSPLHF. The CDR3 bases are TGTGCCAGCAGCCCCCAACCGGGACGCTTTTCCTCCTATAATTCACCCCTCCACTTT.

This rearrangement joins TRBV5-1 to TRBJ2-7; no reliable D call. The V end lost 0 bases, the J end lost 3 bases, and 13 bases lay between the germline ends. This CDR3 comprises 15 residues. The V gene's germline CDR1 is SGHRS and CDR2 YFSETQ. The CDR3 DNA is TGCGCCAGCAGCTTGGCGGGTGGTTCAGGCTACGAGCAGTACTTC. Its translation: CASSLAGGSGYEQYF.

This chain uses TRBV21-1 with TRBJ2-7; the table's D call TRBD2 went unverified against the DNA. TRBV21-1 is a pseudogene. The CDR3 has 15 amino acids. Written as DNA, the CDR3 is TGTGCCAGCAGCAAACTTACGGGAAGGGTCTACGAGCAGTACTTC. As protein: CASSKLTGRVYEQYF.

The chain has TRBV11-2 and TRBJ2-5; D tentatively fits TRBD1 or TRBD2 (5 bases each). The CDR3 is 14 residues long. The ends were cut back, 4 bases at V and 4 bases at J, with 13 bases in the middle. Germline V lookup: CDR1 SGHAT, CDR2 FQNNGV. Written as DNA, the CDR3 is TGTGCCAGCAGCTCGTTATCTGGGGGAGAGACCCAGTACTTC. This gives the protein CASSSLSGGETQYF.

The rearrangement links TRBV6-5 to TRBJ1-4; 7 bases are shared with TRBD1. The germline V gene encodes CDR1 MNHEY and CDR2 SVGAGI. Trimming removed 8 bases from V and 1 base from J; junction bases left unmatched: 7. This CDR3 region has 15 residues. The chain's CDR3 is CASRTGTVTNEKLFF. The CDR3, as DNA: TGTGCCAGCCGTACTGGGACAGTAACTAATGAAAAACTGTTTTTT.

This clone has just a few counts. This rearrangement joins TRBV7-8 to TRBJ1-4; 9 bases match TRBD1. V lost 0 bases and J lost 8; bases outside the gene matches: 7. The CDR3 is 16 amino acids. Per germline, CDR1 SGHVS and CDR2 FQNEAQ. For the CDR3, the DNA is TGTGCCAGCAGCTTAGCGGGGACAGGGTTTGGAGAAAAACTGTTTTTT. Protein product: CASSLAGTGFGEKLFF.

The V call is TRBV5-4, the J call TRBJ1-2, with D possibly being TRBD1 (6 bases). The CDR3 covers 13 residues. Per the germline V gene, CDR1 is SGHNT and CDR2 is YYREEE (reference sequence). V gave up 0 bases and J gave up 4 bases, with 7 bases separating them. The CDR3 DNA sequence: TGTGCCAGCAGCTTGGACAGGGTCTATGGCTACACCTTC. Encoded protein: CASSLDRVYGYTF.

This chain joins TRBV21-1 and TRBJ1-5; TRBD1 is taken as the D call from the table, unchecked against the DNA. TRBV21-1 is reported as a pseudogene. This CDR3 has 12 residues. In DNA form, the CDR3 reads TGTGCCAGCAGCAACAGGGTTCAGCCCCAGCATTTT. Translation gives CASSNRVQPQHF.

The chain carries TRBV9 and TRBJ2-5; 8 bases are shared with TRBD1. This CDR3 contains 14 residues. The germline V gene has CDR1 SGDLS and CDR2 YYNGEE. Germline trimming cut 3 bases from V and 3 bases from J; bases unmatched to any gene: 4. The CDR3 DNA is TGTGCCAGCAGCGCCTTGGACAGGGAAGAGACCCAGTACTTC. Translation: CASSALDREETQYF.

The chain couples TRBV6-5 to TRBJ2-6, with D tentatively TRBD2 (5 bases). Looked up from germline, CDR1 is MNHEY and CDR2 is SVGAGI. V was shortened by 5 bases and J by 2 bases, with 10 bases between the two germline ends. This CDR3 has 15 amino acids. DNA for the CDR3: TGTGCCAGCAGTCCTCAAGCGGCTGGGGCCAACGTCCTGACTTTC. Encoded protein: CASSPQAAGANVLTF.

V is TRBV4-2 and J is TRBJ2-2, with a possible D match to TRBD1 (5 bases). This CDR3 is built from 16 residues. V was trimmed by 1 base and J by 3 bases, leaving 12 bases between them. CDR1 and CDR2 from the germline V gene are LGHNA and YNFKEQ. In nucleotides, the CDR3 is TGTGCCAGCAGCCAAGGTTCAGGGCGGCACACCGGGGAGCTGTTTTTT. It specifies CASSQGSGRHTGELFF.

The chain recombines TRBV10-3 with TRBJ2-7, with D tentatively TRBD1 (6 bases). Trimming took off 0 bases at V and 3 bases at J, with 12 bases between the two ends. Germline CDR1 ENHRY, CDR2 SYGVKD. The CDR3 length is 15 residues. In DNA, the CDR3 is TGTGCCATCAGTGAGTCGGCGCAGGGGAGCTACGAGCAGTACTTC. Its translation is CAISESAQGSYEQYF.

In DNA, the CDR3 is TGTGCCAGCAGTTACTCTAGTCCTTCCTACAATGAGCAGTTCTTC. This codes for CASSYSSPSYNEQFF. The V and J genes are TRBV6-5 and TRBJ2-1; D remains ambiguous. The CDR3 runs to 15 residues. Per germline, CDR1 MNHEY and CDR2 SVGAGI. Trimming took off 0 bases at V and 1 base at J, with 7 bases between the two ends.

This clone was observed a handful of times. DNA for the CDR3: TGTGCCAGCAGCAGTGGACAGTCGTATGAAAAACTGTTTTTT. Amino acid sequence: CASSSGQSYEKLFF. The rearrangement links TRBV11-2 to TRBJ1-4; TRBD1 is a possible D gene (6 bases). Germline-derived CDR1 and CDR2 are SGHAT and FQNNGV. This CDR3 comprises 14 residues. Trimming removed 5 bases at V and 6 bases at J, with 13 bases between. Looking up the rest from reference TRBV11-2 and TRBJ1-4 gives the full variable domain: EAGVAQSPRYKIIEKRQSVAFWCNPISGHATLYWYQQILGQGPKLLIQFQNNGVVDDSQLPKDRFSAERLKGVDSTLKIQPAKLEDSAVYLCASSSGQSYEKLFFGSGTQLSVL.

V usage is TRBV2 and J usage is TRBJ2-1; 8 nucleotides align to TRBD2. CDR1 SNHLY and CDR2 FYNNEI come from the germline V gene. The CDR3 extends over 18 amino acids. Trimming took 4 bases from V and 7 from J; bases not matched to a gene: 18. The CDR3 DNA sequence: TGTGCCAGCAGTGTCGCCTCACTAGCGGAAGCTCCGCTAAATGAGCAGTTCTTC. Translated, it gives CASSVASLAEAPLNEQFF.

The chain carries TRBV28 and TRBJ1-1; D is uncertain. This CDR3 has 15 amino acids. The germline V gene encodes CDR1 MDHEN and CDR2 SYDVKM. V gave up 4 bases and J gave up 10 bases, with 22 bases separating them. CDR3 coding DNA: TGTGCCAGCAGTTCTCCGGGAGACGGTAGGGTTAGAGCTTTCTTT. It encodes CASSSPGDGRVRAFF.

V is TRBV5-8 and J is TRBJ2-2; D is perhaps TRBD2 (5 bases). V was shortened by 1 base and J by 4 bases, with 8 bases between the two germline ends. This CDR3 is 14 amino acids long. Germline loops: CDR1 SGHTS, CDR2 YDEGEE. The CDR3 DNA is TGTGCCAGCAGCTTGTGGGAGTCCACCGGGGAGCTGTTTTTT. Translating gives CASSLWESTGELFF. The full variable domain, in which reference TRBV5-8 and TRBJ2-2 provide the parts outside the CDR3, is EAGVTQSPTHLIKTRGQQATLRCSPISGHTSVYWYQQALGLGLQFLLWYDEGEERNRGNFPPRFSGRQFPNYSSELNVNALELEDSALYLCASSLWESTGELFFGEGSRLTVL.